The 22 T cell receptor beta chains given below trace back to one sample, sequenced in a study of T cells after yellow fever vaccination. TCRdb ran MiXCR on the 5' RACE reads and lists one entry per CDR3 protein. This sample has approximately 550,000 distinct CDR3 sequences, with about 19% found just once. Material: PBMCs, obtained 15 days after the yellow fever booster vaccination. These receptor sequences come from a man under 40 who received the YFV17D yellow fever vaccine.

The V and J genes are TRBV2 and TRBJ2-1; 8 bases fit TRBD2. Trimming took 4 bases from V and 8 from J; bases not matched to a gene: 10. The CDR3 runs to 15 residues. CDR1 SNHLY and CDR2 FYNNEI come from the germline V gene. CDR3 amino acids: CASSGIQRERDEQFF. DNA of the CDR3: TGTGCCAGCAGTGGAATTCAGCGGGAGAGGGATGAGCAGTTCTTC.

V and J are TRBV21-1 and TRBJ2-2. TRBV21-1 is assigned pseudogene status. This CDR3 has 16 residues. CDR3 coding DNA: TGTGCCAGCAGCAAAGAAGGCGAAGGGAAGGCCGGGGAGCTGTTTTTT. Translated: CASSKEGEGKAGELFF.

This chain uses TRBV7-9 with TRBJ2-7; no firm D call. Germline V gene lookup returns CDR1 SEHNR and CDR2 FQNEAQ (reference sequence). Trimming stripped 5 bases from V and 9 bases from J, with 17 bases between. The CDR3 spans 13 residues. This CDR3 is CASSGYSGSWQYF. The CDR3 DNA follows: TGTGCCAGCAGCGGGTACTCGGGTAGCTGGCAGTACTTC.

This chain uses TRBV11-2 with TRBJ2-7; 11 bases match TRBD2. CDR3 length: 18 residues. Unmatched junction bases numbered 13, after V lost 5 bases and J lost 1 base. Germline lookup yields CDR1 SGHAT and CDR2 FQNNGV. The CDR3 protein is CASSLLSRTSGSSYEQYF. DNA for the CDR3: TGTGCCAGCAGCCTTCTCTCTCGGACTAGCGGGTCTTCCTACGAGCAGTACTTC.

In its sample, this clonotype was seen a few times. This chain uses TRBV11-3 with TRBJ2-3, with D tentatively TRBD1 or TRBD2 (5 bases each). The CDR3 consists of 15 residues. Trimming stripped 5 bases from V and 0 bases from J, with 12 bases between. The germline V gene has CDR1 SGHNT and CDR2 YENEEA. CDR3 protein: CASSMTGASTDTQYF. The DNA for the CDR3 is TGTGCCAGCAGCATGACCGGGGCAAGCACAGATACGCAGTATTTT.

This chain links TRBV18 with TRBJ2-2; D gene uncertain. CDR1 is KGHSH, CDR2 LQKENI, per germline. V was shortened by 6 bases and J by 1 base, with 15 bases between the two germline ends. CDR3 length equals 16 residues. Here the CDR3 reads CASSVEMGKNTGELFF. Here the CDR3 DNA reads TGTGCCAGCTCGGTAGAGATGGGAAAGAACACCGGGGAGCTGTTTTTT.

This clonotype has a handful of counts. The CDR3 sequence is CASSPAWEQYF. The CDR3 DNA sequence: TGTGCCAGCAGCCCCGCCTGGGAGCAGTACTTC. The chain employs TRBV6-6 and TRBJ2-7; D remains unclear. Trimming pared 6 bases from V and 7 bases from J, leaving 10 bases between. The germline CDR1 and CDR2 sequences are MNHNY and SVGAGI (reference sequence). CDR3 length: 11 residues.

This clonotype was recorded a few times. The rearrangement links TRBV20-1 to TRBJ2-5; a weak D match, TRBD1 (6 bases). The V gene lost 6 bases and the J gene lost 2 bases, with 13 bases spanning the gap. CDR1 and CDR2 from the germline V gene are DFQATT and SNEGSKA (reference sequence). The CDR3 loop spans 13 amino acids. The CDR3 coding sequence is TGCAGTGCCTGGAGACAGGAGCAAGAGACCCAGTACTTC. It yields the protein CSAWRQEQETQYF.

There are a few counts of this clonotype. This chain uses TRBV12-3 or TRBV12-4 with TRBJ1-5, with no clear D. The V end lost 4 bases, the J end lost 4 bases, and 8 bases lay between the germline ends. This CDR3 region has 13 residues. The CDR3 region has the DNA TGTGCCAGCAGTTCCCGTTGGAATCAGCCCCAGCATTTT. Protein sequence: CASSSRWNQPQHF.

This clonotype has only a few counts. The J gene is TRBJ2-7, the V gene TRBV4-3; D is undetermined. CDR3 length: 13 residues. The V end lost 3 bases, the J end lost 0 bases, and 6 bases lay between the germline ends. CDR1 and CDR2 from the germline V gene are LGHNA and YSLEER. The DNA for the CDR3 is TGCGCCAGCAGCCAGGACGTCTCCTACGAGCAGTACTTC. Translation gives CASSQDVSYEQYF.

A few counts support this clonotype. J is TRBJ1-1 and V is TRBV7-2; the D is unclear. The V gene lost 1 base and the J gene lost 13 bases, with 10 bases spanning the gap. The germline V gene has CDR1 SGHTA and CDR2 FQGNSA. The CDR3 length is 11 residues. In DNA form, the CDR3 reads TGTGCCAGCAGCTTAGGGCAAAGGAGTTTCTTT. As protein: CASSLGQRSFF.

The rearrangement links TRBV27 to TRBJ2-1; 7 nucleotides agree with TRBD2. With 3 bases clipped from V and 4 bases from J, the junction kept 6 bases outside the gene matches. The CDR3 extends over 15 amino acids. Germline V gives CDR1 MNHEY, CDR2 SMNVEV (reference sequence). The CDR3 protein is CASSLVLARYNEQFF. The CDR3 region has the DNA TGTGCCAGCAGTTTGGTACTAGCGAGATACAATGAGCAGTTCTTC.

The gene calls are TRBV7-2 and TRBJ2-7; 9 nucleotides agree with TRBD2. This CDR3 is built from 16 residues. Germline CDR1 SGHTA, CDR2 FQGNSA. After removal of 2 bases from V and 4 bases from J, the junction contained 9 bases not matched to a gene. The CDR3 nucleotides are TGTGCCAGCAGCTTATTGGCGGGAGGGCCGCGGTACGAGCAGTACTTC. Translating it yields CASSLLAGGPRYEQYF. Looking up the rest from reference TRBV7-2 and TRBJ2-7 gives the full variable domain: GAGVSQSPSNKVTEKGKDVELRCDPISGHTALYWYRQSLGQGLEFLIYFQGNSAPDKSGLPSDRFSAERTGGSVSTLTIQRTQQEDSAVYLCASSLLAGGPRYEQYFGPGTRLTVT.

This chain connects TRBV20-1 to TRBJ1-1; D is unresolved. CDR3 length: 15 residues. Germline V gene sequence: CDR1 DFQATT, CDR2 SNEGSKA (reference sequence). Trimming removed 3 bases at V and 1 base at J, with 15 bases between. CDR3 in amino acids: CSASGGQTQNTEAFF. CDR3 DNA: TGCAGTGCTAGCGGTGGGCAAACCCAGAACACTGAAGCTTTCTTT.

This chain links TRBV20-1 with TRBJ1-2; possibly TRBD1 for D (5 bases). This CDR3 contains 14 residues. Trimming removed 3 bases from V and 7 bases from J, with 18 bases in between. Germline V gene data show CDR1 as DFQATT and CDR2 as SNEGSKA (reference sequence). CDR3 amino acids: CSARLRASGGGYTF. The CDR3 nucleotides are TGCAGTGCTAGGCTAAGGGCCTCTGGGGGTGGCTACACCTTC.

This clonotype was recorded a few times. The chain combines TRBV20-1 with TRBJ1-5; D remains unclear. Germline values: CDR1 DFQATT, CDR2 SNEGSKA (reference sequence). The CDR3 has 12 residues. V was shortened by 7 bases and J by 4 bases, with 11 bases between the two germline ends. CDR3 residues: CSVGRKNQPQHF. The CDR3 bases are TGCAGTGTAGGAAGGAAAAATCAGCCCCAGCATTTT.

The chain joins TRBV6-2 or TRBV6-3 to TRBJ2-2; 9 positions match TRBD2. In germline, CDR1 is MNHEY, CDR2 SVGEGT. The CDR3 runs to 15 residues. The V and J ends lost 8 bases and 7 bases, in that order; junction bases with no gene match: 11. CDR3 loop: CASLSSGRNHGELFF. CDR3 coding DNA: TGTGCCAGCTTATCGAGCGGGAGGAACCACGGGGAGCTGTTTTTT.

This clonotype was counted between two and nine times. The CDR3 coding sequence is TGTGCCAGCAGTGAACTCGGGCTTTATCCGGGACTAGCGGGTACCGGGGAGCTGTTTTTT. It specifies CASSELGLYPGLAGTGELFF. The gene calls are TRBV6-1 and TRBJ2-2; 12 bases match TRBD2. With V trimmed by 2 bases and J by 5 bases, 15 bases remained unmatched. In germline, CDR1 is MNHNS, CDR2 SASEGT. This CDR3 region has 20 residues.

This sequence joins TRBV28 and TRBJ2-7; D remains ambiguous. The germline gives CDR1 MDHEN, CDR2 SYDVKM. V was shortened by 4 bases and J by 1 base, with 14 bases between the two germline ends. This CDR3 comprises 15 residues. The CDR3 loop reads CASSSPLTGSYEQYF. CDR3 in DNA: TGTGCCAGCAGTTCCCCCTTAACTGGGTCCTACGAGCAGTACTTC.

The chain employs TRBV9 and TRBJ2-7, with TRBD2 identical over 10 bases. The CDR3 runs to 17 residues. Germline V lookup: CDR1 SGDLS, CDR2 YYNGEE. The trim removed 0 bases at V and 5 bases at J, leaving 11 bases unmatched. The CDR3 here is CASSVAPASGSRDEQYF. CDR3 in DNA: TGTGCCAGCAGCGTAGCGCCGGCTAGCGGGAGTAGGGACGAGCAGTACTTC.

DNA for the CDR3: TGTGCTAGTGGTTTGAACACCAACGGTGAGCAGTACTTC. Protein product: CASGLNTNGEQYF. The chain has TRBV12-5 and TRBJ2-7; D remains ambiguous. Trimming shortened V by 2 bases and J by 7 bases, and 12 bases separated the two germline ends. From germline, CDR1 is LGHNT and CDR2 FRNRAP. This CDR3 has 13 residues.

The table lists this clonotype with a few counts. The rearrangement joins TRBV19 to TRBJ2-1; TRBD2 matches at 14 bases. With 8 bases clipped from V and 0 bases from J, the junction kept 9 bases outside the gene matches. This CDR3 is 18 amino acids long. Germline V gene sequence: CDR1 LNHDA, CDR2 SQIVND (reference sequence). The CDR3 loop is CASHPGLAGVLSYNEQFF. The DNA for the CDR3 is TGTGCCAGTCACCCGGGACTAGCGGGAGTACTCTCCTACAATGAGCAGTTCTTC.